These 10 T cell receptor beta chains were sequenced from one sample in a study of beta chain features in type 1 diabetes. Findings of the study overall: TCRB CDR3 length was moderately but significantly reduced in all four CD4+ subsets of Type 1 diabetes patients.

Antigen specificity for these receptors is unknown. Since all of the isolated RNA was reverse transcribed, expressed TCRB transcripts were what got sequenced. TCRdb keeps only in-frame clones here, not all; method: immunoSEQ multiplex PCR. Altogether about 650,000 clones are present, around 12% being singletons, with the ten largest covering more than 0.1%. Sequencing was performed on naive CD4+ T cells from blood. These receptors all stem from a man younger than 40 with type 1 diabetes.

As concerns this clone: Other DNA variants within this sample encode the same CDR3. The chain couples TRBV5-1 to TRBJ2-5, with 12 bases fitting TRBD2. The junction had 0 bases not matched to a gene; V was cut back by 0 bases and J by 0 bases. The CDR3 has 16 residues. CDR1 and CDR2 from the germline V gene are SGHRS and YFSETQ. In DNA, the CDR3 is TGCGCCAGCAGCTTGGGACTAGCGGGGGACCAAGAGACCCAGTACTTC. It specifies CASSLGLAGDQETQYF.

A few counts support this clone. Other DNA sequences in the same sample also yield this CDR3. The chain carries TRBV29-1 and TRBJ2-5, with 7 bases aligning to TRBD1. The CDR3 consists of 12 residues. Germline CDR1 is SQVTM and CDR2 is ANQGSEA. Trimming took 4 bases from V and 3 from J; bases not matched to a gene: 2. CDR3 residues: CSVGGQKETQYF. DNA of the CDR3: TGCAGCGTTGGGGGACAGAAAGAGACCCAGTACTTC.

Of note for this clone: Other DNA sequences in the same sample also yield this CDR3. The rearrangement joins TRBV5-1 to TRBJ2-3; D is unclear. The germline gives CDR1 SGHRS, CDR2 YFSETQ. There are 11 residues in the CDR3. V was trimmed by 0 bases and J by 6 bases, leaving 2 bases between them. The CDR3 DNA sequence: TGCGCCAGCAGCTTGGGGGATACGCAGTATTTT. Its translation: CASSLGDTQYF.

The CDR3 is CASSLAGGPSSYNEQFF. CDR3 bases: TGTGCCAGCAGTTTAGCGGGGGGCCCTAGCTCCTACAATGAGCAGTTCTTC. This sequence joins TRBV28 and TRBJ2-1; 8 bases agree with TRBD2. Germline V gene data show CDR1 as MDHEN and CDR2 as SYDVKM. There are 17 residues in the CDR3. Losses at the gene ends were 2 bases for V and 0 bases for J; bases not matched to a gene: 6.

This clone turned up a few times. The V gene is TRBV2, the J gene TRBJ2-2; D possibly matches TRBD1 or TRBD2 (5 bases each). CDR1 and CDR2 from the germline V gene are SNHLY and FYNNEI. The CDR3 totals 14 residues. V lost 7 bases to trimming and J lost 1 base, with 10 bases between them. Here the CDR3 reads CASIRDQNTGELFF. Written as DNA, the CDR3 is TGTGCCAGCATACGGGACCAGAACACCGGGGAGCTGTTTTTT.

This clone occurred a few times. The V gene is TRBV7-2, the J gene TRBJ1-1, with TRBD1 identical over 8 bases. Germline CDR1 reads SGHTA; CDR2 reads FQGNSA. V was pared by 5 bases and J by 0 bases, with 8 bases of the junction left unmatched. The CDR3 covers 16 residues. For the CDR3, the DNA is TGTGCCAGCAGCCCCCGGACAGGGCTGATGAACACTGAAGCTTTCTTT. This translates into CASSPRTGLMNTEAFF.

This clone was observed a few times. The gene calls are TRBV7-9 and TRBJ1-5; D remains ambiguous. This CDR3 is built from 14 residues. The V end lost 2 bases, the J end lost 1 base, and 6 bases lay between the germline ends. CDR1 is SEHNR, CDR2 FQNEAQ, per germline (reference sequence). CDR3 loop: CASSLSASNQPQHF. The DNA for the CDR3 is TGTGCCAGCAGCTTATCGGCGAGCAATCAGCCCCAGCATTTT.

This clone was picked up a small number of times. The J gene is TRBJ2-1, the V gene TRBV6-6, with D possibly TRBD2 on 5 matching bases. Germline CDR1 and CDR2: MNHNY and SVGAGI (reference sequence). The CDR3 loop spans 14 amino acids. Trimming stripped 6 bases from V and 8 bases from J, with 17 bases between. The CDR3 is CASRLTDWLHEQFF. The CDR3 coding sequence is TGTGCCAGCAGACTGACGGACTGGCTCCATGAGCAGTTCTTC.

The rearrangement links TRBV19 to TRBJ2-6, with TRBD1 as a possible D gene (5 bases). Germline lookup yields CDR1 LNHDA and CDR2 SQIVND (reference sequence). The CDR3 has 19 residues. The V end was cut by 3 bases, the J end by 1 base, with 19 bases between. The CDR3 loop reads CASSIDPPGLASGANVLTF. The CDR3 DNA sequence: TGTGCCAGTAGTATTGATCCCCCAGGGCTCGCTTCTGGGGCCAACGTCCTGACTTTC.

This clone was observed a handful of times. This chain's CDR3 is CASSGQDTDTQYF. CDR3 in DNA: TGTGCCAGCAGTGGGCAGGACACAGATACGCAGTATTTT. The rearrangement uses TRBV25-1 and TRBJ2-3; D unclear. CDR3 length equals 13 residues. Trimming pared 4 bases from V and 2 bases from J, leaving 7 bases between. Germline CDR1 is MGHDK and CDR2 is SYGVNS.